Below, 28 T cell receptor beta chains from the same sample are listed, as sequenced in a study of blood T cell repertoires in COVID-19 (dated by TCRdb to about 2020). The library was prepared using the immunoSEQ multiplex PCR assay. The immuneACCESS repertoire file appears here via TCRdb, limited to in-frame rearrangements. These files lack a portion of the clones; in checked studies, under half of the deficit traces to unresolved V genes, and the cause of the others is not known. A total of about 33,000 clones appear in this sample, more than 80% of them only once. In total, the top ten clones hold roughly 7% of the sample. The sample taken for sequencing was peripheral blood. These TCRs come from a human donor in a cohort sampled during active COVID-19.

The rearrangement joins TRBV6-1 to TRBJ1-6; 9 nucleotides line up with TRBD1. The germline V gene has CDR1 MNHNS and CDR2 SASEGT. The J segment lost 7 bases and the V segment lost 0 bases, leaving 1 base of the junction unmatched. CDR3 size: 15 residues. CDR3 sequence (DNA): TGTGCCAGCAGTGAAGCCGGGACAGGGAATTCACCCCTCCACTTT. As protein: CASSEAGTGNSPLHF.

The chain is built from TRBV27 and TRBJ2-3, with D possibly TRBD2 on 6 matching bases. The CDR3 is 15 residues long. The germline V gene has CDR1 MNHEY and CDR2 SMNVEV (reference sequence). V was pared by 6 bases and J by 2 bases, with 15 bases between. The CDR3 here is CASRDRDLDTDTQYF. CDR3 nucleotide sequence: TGTGCCAGCAGGGACCGGGACTTAGACACAGATACGCAGTATTTT.

In this sample, this clone turned up a few times. The CDR3 protein is CASSIGTSGRSEQYF. CDR3 nucleotide sequence: TGTGCCAGTAGTATAGGGACTAGCGGGAGGAGCGAGCAGTACTTC. The chain is built from TRBV19 and TRBJ2-7, with 14 bases fitting TRBD2. The CDR3 is 15 amino acids. Germline V lookup: CDR1 LNHDA, CDR2 SQIVND (reference sequence). Trimming removed 1 base from V and 6 bases from J; junction bases left unmatched: 2.

As to this clone: Compared with germline, one end of the junction differs, possibly owing to a read error. This rearrangement joins TRBV10-2 to TRBJ2-1, with TRBD2 matching 8 bases. The length of the CDR3 is 19 residues. The V gene's germline CDR1 is WSHSY and CDR2 SAAADI. This chain's CDR3 is CASSESSYSGGPILNDQFF. The CDR3 DNA reads TGCGCCAGCAGTGAGTCCTCTTACTCGGGGGGGCCAATCCTCAATGATCAGTTCTTC.

This sequence joins TRBV9 and TRBJ2-7; 12 bases map to TRBD2. V was pared by 2 bases and J by 3 bases, with 15 bases of the junction left unmatched. The germline V gene has CDR1 SGDLS and CDR2 YYNGEE. CDR3 size: 19 residues. CDR3: CASSVSVASGGAFGYEQYF. CDR3 DNA sequence: TGTGCCAGCAGCGTGAGCGTTGCTAGCGGGGGGGCCTTCGGCTACGAGCAGTACTTC.

V gene TRBV18 combines with J gene TRBJ1-1, with TRBD1 matching 8 bases. J lost 3 bases, V lost 3 bases, and 6 bases had no gene match. Germline values: CDR1 KGHSH, CDR2 LQKENI. This CDR3 comprises 15 residues. The CDR3 coding sequence is TGTGCCAGCTCACCGGGGACAGGCTTATACACTGAAGCTTTCTTT. It codes for CASSPGTGLYTEAFF.

The chain joins TRBV10-3 to TRBJ1-2; TRBD1 is a possible D gene (5 bases). CDR3 length equals 12 residues. The V end lost 6 bases, the J end lost 3 bases, and 8 bases lay between the germline ends. Germline lookup yields CDR1 ENHRY and CDR2 SYGVKD. The chain's CDR3 is CAIRVQDYGYTF. The CDR3 region has the DNA TGTGCCATCAGAGTACAGGACTATGGCTACACCTTC.

The chain couples TRBV7-3 to TRBJ2-3, with TRBD2 identical over 8 bases. The junction had 4 bases not matched to a gene; V was cut back by 1 base and J by 4 bases. Germline V gene sequence: CDR1 SGHTA, CDR2 FQGTGA. CDR3 length: 15 amino acids. This chain's CDR3 is CASSLSGGMSDTQYF. CDR3 in DNA: TGTGCCAGCAGCTTAAGCGGGGGGATGTCAGATACGCAGTATTTT.

The rearrangement joins TRBV30 to TRBJ2-2; D gene unclear. The germline V and J ends were trimmed by 2 bases and 2 bases, with 6 bases remaining between them. This CDR3 comprises 13 residues. Germline V lookup: CDR1 GTSNPN, CDR2 SVGIG (reference sequence). This CDR3 reads CAWSHTNTGELFF. The CDR3 coding sequence is TGTGCCTGGAGTCATACTAACACCGGGGAGCTGTTTTTT.

Only one count was recorded for this clone. V usage is TRBV19 and J usage is TRBJ2-5; 12 bases align to TRBD1. Germline trimming cut 4 bases from V and 5 bases from J; bases unmatched to any gene: 5. The CDR3 extends over 15 amino acids. Germline V gives CDR1 LNHDA, CDR2 SQIVND (reference sequence). In nucleotides, the CDR3 is TGTGCCAGTAGTAGGGACAGGGGGCTTCGGGAGACCCAGTACTTC. This gives the protein CASSRDRGLRETQYF.

The rearrangement links TRBV10-2 to TRBJ2-3; D is perhaps TRBD1 (6 bases). The CDR3 extends over 14 amino acids. Per the germline V gene, CDR1 is WSHSY and CDR2 is SAAADI. Deletions cut 6 bases from V and 0 bases from J, with 10 bases between. DNA for the CDR3: TGCGCCAGCAGGCAGGGGTCTAGCACAGATACGCAGTATTTT. Protein product: CASRQGSSTDTQYF.

The chain employs TRBV27 and TRBJ1-1, with a possible D match to TRBD1 (5 bases). CDR1 and CDR2 (germline): MNHEY, SMNVEV (reference sequence). This CDR3 is built from 18 residues. The V gene lost 3 bases and the J gene lost 10 bases, with 30 bases spanning the gap. The CDR3, as DNA: TGTGCCAGCAGTTTTGGCCCCGCTTCCGTCGGGGGGTCGATCGTAGCTTTCTTT. Translating it yields CASSFGPASVGGSIVAFF.

V is TRBV2 and J is TRBJ1-2; a possible D gene is TRBD1 (6 bases). The V gene's germline CDR1 is SNHLY and CDR2 FYNNEI. V lost 3 bases and J lost 2, with 7 bases in between. This CDR3 has 13 residues. The CDR3 loop is CASSDTGNYGYTF. The CDR3 bases are TGTGCCAGCAGTGATACAGGGAACTATGGCTACACCTTC.

V gene TRBV5-1 combines with J gene TRBJ1-3; D ambiguous. Germline CDR1 reads SGHRS; CDR2 reads YFSETQ. CDR3 length: 18 residues. The V end lost 4 bases, the J end lost 2 bases, and 22 bases lay between the germline ends. The CDR3 is CASSNQPEGPRAGNTIYF. CDR3 bases: TGCGCCAGCAGCAACCAACCCGAAGGACCGAGGGCTGGAAACACCATATATTTT.

V is TRBV29-1 and J is TRBJ2-6; perhaps TRBD2 as D (6 bases). CDR1 is SQVTM, CDR2 ANQGSEA, per germline. The CDR3 loop spans 15 amino acids. The ends were cut back, 2 bases at V and 4 bases at J, with 12 bases in the middle. CDR3 sequence reads: CSVESRGSGANVLTF. CDR3 bases: TGCAGCGTTGAATCTCGGGGGTCCGGGGCCAACGTCCTGACTTTC. Complete variable domain (other parts from reference TRBV29-1 and TRBJ2-6): SAVISQKPSRDICQRGTSLTIQCQVDSQVTMMFWYRQQPGQSLTLIATANQGSEATYESGFVIDKFPISRPNLTFSTLTVSNMSPEDSSIYLCSVESRGSGANVLTFGAGSRLTVL.

About this clone itself: This sample includes further DNA sequences coding for the same CDR3. J is TRBJ2-3 and V is TRBV27; no definite D call. The CDR3 extends over 15 amino acids. The germline CDR1 and CDR2 sequences are MNHEY and SMNVEV (reference sequence). Trimming took 2 bases from V and 0 from J, leaving 9 bases between them. The CDR3 bases are TGTGCCAGCAGTTTAGGCCGTCGTAGCACAGATACGCAGTATTTT. This sequence encodes CASSLGRRSTDTQYF.

This chain links TRBV10-3 with TRBJ1-6, with TRBD1 as a possible D gene (5 bases). The germline V gene has CDR1 ENHRY and CDR2 SYGVKD. The CDR3 covers 15 residues. The V and J ends lost 2 bases and 6 bases respectively, with 11 bases between them. Here the CDR3 reads CAISEAGTLNSPLHF. The CDR3 DNA follows: TGTGCCATCAGTGAGGCGGGGACTCTTAATTCACCCCTCCACTTT.

The chain combines TRBV9 with TRBJ2-3; TRBD1 matches 10 bases. The junction had 4 bases not matched to a gene; V was cut back by 3 bases and J by 0 bases. Germline loops: CDR1 SGDLS, CDR2 YYNGEE. This CDR3 is built from 16 residues. CDR3 protein: CASSADRGFSTDTQYF. The CDR3 region has the DNA TGTGCCAGCAGCGCGGACAGGGGGTTCAGCACAGATACGCAGTATTTT. Supplemented by reference TRBV9 and TRBJ2-3, the full variable domain reads DSGVTQTPKHLITATGQRVTLRCSPRSGDLSVYWYQQSLDQGLQFLIQYYNGEERAKGNILERFSAQQFPDLHSELNLSSLELGDSALYFCASSADRGFSTDTQYFGPGTRLTVL.

The V gene is TRBV4-2, the J gene TRBJ1-2; D is uncertain. CDR1 and CDR2 (germline): LGHNA, YNFKEQ. This CDR3 contains 12 residues. Trimming stripped 2 bases from V and 3 bases from J, with 4 bases between. The CDR3 bases are TGTGCCAGCAGCCAATCGGACTATGGCTACACCTTC. Its protein is CASSQSDYGYTF.

The V gene is TRBV9, the J gene TRBJ1-6; D gene unclear. Germline lookup yields CDR1 SGDLS and CDR2 YYNGEE. Trimming took 6 bases from V and 8 from J, leaving 18 bases between them. The CDR3 runs 15 residues. The CDR3 DNA follows: TGTGCCAGCACGGGAGAGCCGGGAGAGGATTCACCCCTCCACTTT. Amino acids: CASTGEPGEDSPLHF.

The chain is built from TRBV5-1 and TRBJ2-1; TRBD1 agrees at 7 bases. This CDR3 spans 14 amino acids. In germline, CDR1 is SGHRS, CDR2 YFSETQ. V shed 0 bases and J 8 bases; nucleotides not matched to a gene: 5. CDR3 region: CASSLVGQDDEQFF. Here the CDR3 DNA reads TGCGCCAGCAGCTTGGTTGGACAGGACGATGAGCAGTTCTTC.

The gene calls are TRBV6-2 or TRBV6-3 and TRBJ1-4; 9 nucleotides line up with TRBD1. V lost 5 bases and J lost 7; bases outside the gene matches: 8. Per the germline V gene, CDR1 is MNHEY and CDR2 is SVGEGT. This CDR3 comprises 15 residues. CDR3 in DNA: TGTGCCAGCAGTCCAGGACAGGGGAGAAGTGAAAAACTGTTTTTT. Its protein product is CASSPGQGRSEKLFF.

This chain uses TRBV18 with TRBJ1-3, with D uncertain. This CDR3 comprises 20 residues. The germline V gene has CDR1 KGHSH and CDR2 LQKENI. The ends were cut back, 4 bases at V and 4 bases at J, with 29 bases in the middle. CDR3 nucleotide sequence: TGTGCCAGCTCACTTCTCTCGGGCACCGGAGGCCCGGGAGGGGGAAACACCATATATTTT. It encodes CASSLLSGTGGPGGGNTIYF.

The chain uses TRBV6-1 and TRBJ2-7, with D unresolved. The CDR3 has 14 amino acids. The germline gives CDR1 MNHNS, CDR2 SASEGT. V lost 1 base to trimming and J lost 5 bases, with 12 bases between them. The CDR3 region has the DNA TGTGCCAGCAGTGAAGGTAACAGAAGGAACGAGCAGTACTTC. This gives the protein CASSEGNRRNEQYF.

The chain combines TRBV7-8 with TRBJ2-3; D unresolved. The CDR3 loop spans 14 amino acids. The germline V gene encodes CDR1 SGHVS and CDR2 FQNEAQ. Between the trimmed V and J ends, which lost 3 bases and 0 bases, there was a span of 7 bases. DNA of the CDR3: TGTGCCAGCAGCTTTTACAGAAGCACAGATACGCAGTATTTT. Translating gives CASSFYRSTDTQYF.

The chain combines TRBV5-8 with TRBJ2-5; D perhaps matches TRBD2 (7 bases). Between the trimmed V and J ends, which lost 2 bases and 4 bases, there was a span of 15 bases. Germline V gives CDR1 SGHTS, CDR2 YDEGEE. The CDR3 consists of 15 residues. CDR3 DNA sequence: TGTGCCAGCAGCTTAGCGTACAGGGAGGGAGAGACCCAGTACTTC. It codes for CASSLAYREGETQYF.

V gene TRBV29-1 combines with J gene TRBJ1-2; TRBD1 aligns across 7 bases. In germline, CDR1 is SQVTM, CDR2 ANQGSEA. V dropped 1 base and J dropped 4; count of bases not matched to a gene: 12. This CDR3 is 16 amino acids long. CDR3 amino acids: CSVEGAPRQGSYGYTF. The CDR3 DNA is TGCAGCGTTGAAGGGGCCCCCAGACAGGGTAGCTATGGCTACACCTTC.

The gene calls are TRBV6-5 and TRBJ2-1; 9 bases line up with TRBD1. This CDR3 has 15 amino acids. Trimming took 6 bases from V and 4 from J; bases not matched to a gene: 7. Germline V lookup: CDR1 MNHEY, CDR2 SVGAGI. Here the CDR3 reads CASSRGQGTYNEQFF. Written as DNA, the CDR3 is TGTGCCAGCAGCCGAGGACAGGGGACTTACAATGAGCAGTTCTTC.